The 30 T cell receptor beta chains in this list originate from one sample, sequenced in a study of blood T cell repertoires in COVID-19. Profiling relied on immunoSEQ multiplex PCR, and the TCRdb table lists in-frame clones only, not all of them. The profile shows approximately 170,000 clones, about four fifths of them singletons. The source material was peripheral blood. The receptors originated from a man aged 70-80 years who had recovered from COVID-19.

The chain has TRBV6-6 and TRBJ2-7; possible D gene TRBD1, 6 bases. Trimming cost V 7 bases and J 3 bases, with 19 bases left between them. Germline-derived CDR1 and CDR2 are MNHNY and SVGAGI (reference sequence). This CDR3 contains 15 residues. As DNA, the CDR3 is TGTGCCAGCACCTATCAAAACAGGGTTGACTACGAGCAGTACTTC. It translates to CASTYQNRVDYEQYF.

The V call is TRBV9, the J call TRBJ2-6; D is unresolved. V gave up 1 base and J gave up 0 bases, with 5 bases separating them. The CDR3 consists of 15 residues. CDR1 is SGDLS, CDR2 YYNGEE, per germline. The CDR3 sequence: CASSVRASGANVLTF. In DNA, the CDR3 is TGTGCCAGCAGCGTAAGAGCCTCTGGGGCCAACGTCCTGACTTTC.

The chain joins TRBV3-1 (or the pseudogene TRBV3-2) to TRBJ1-4; D call uncertain. V gave up 3 bases and J gave up 0 bases, with 11 bases separating them. The germline gives CDR1 LGHDT, CDR2 YNNKEL (reference sequence). There are 16 residues in the CDR3. In DNA, the CDR3 is TGTGCCAGCAGCCAGCTTTGGCCATCAACTAATGAAAAACTGTTTTTT. It yields the protein CASSQLWPSTNEKLFF.

V is TRBV15 and J is TRBJ2-1; no clear D. V was cut by 1 base and J by 10 bases, with 11 bases left in between. This CDR3 is built from 13 residues. Germline V gene data show CDR1 as LNHNV and CDR2 as YYDKDF (reference sequence). The CDR3 here is CATSRAPEMEQFF. In nucleotides, the CDR3 is TGTGCCACCAGCAGAGCCCCTGAGATGGAGCAGTTCTTC.

The chain joins TRBV5-1 to TRBJ2-1; TRBD2 aligns across 10 bases. Germline trimming cut 5 bases from V and 4 bases from J; bases unmatched to any gene: 3. Per the germline V gene, CDR1 is SGHRS and CDR2 is YFSETQ. The CDR3 covers 14 residues. The CDR3 sequence is CASRPSGSYNEQFF. The CDR3 DNA reads TGCGCCAGCAGACCTAGCGGGAGTTACAATGAGCAGTTCTTC. Full variable domain (outside the CDR3, taken from reference TRBV5-1 and TRBJ2-1): KAGVTQTPRYLIKTRGQQVTLSCSPISGHRSVSWYQQTPGQGLQFLFEYFSETQRNKGNFPGRFSGRQFSNSRSEMNVSTLELGDSALYLCASRPSGSYNEQFFGPGTRLTVL.

The CDR3 nucleotides are TGCGCCAGCAGCCGTGTCTCCGGGGAGCTGTTTTTT. Protein: CASSRVSGELFF. J is TRBJ2-2 and V is TRBV10-1; D is unresolved. Trimming cost V 6 bases and J 6 bases, with 8 bases left between them. This CDR3 is 12 amino acids long. Germline V gene data show CDR1 as WNHNN and CDR2 as SYGVQD (reference sequence).

V gene TRBV28 combines with J gene TRBJ2-3, with D perhaps matching TRBD2 (6 bases). Germline lookup yields CDR1 MDHEN and CDR2 SYDVKM. Trimming shortened V by 5 bases and J by 8 bases, and 14 bases separated the two germline ends. The CDR3 spans 13 residues. The CDR3 coding sequence is TGTGCCAGCAGTGCATGGAGGGCCAGTACGCAGTATTTT. This codes for CASSAWRASTQYF.

On this clone: Other nucleotide sequences in the sample specify the same CDR3. The chain combines TRBV28 with TRBJ1-2; TRBD1 matches at 10 bases. Germline trimming cut 4 bases from V and 2 bases from J; bases unmatched to any gene: 1. The CDR3 loop spans 14 amino acids. Germline CDR1 and CDR2: MDHEN and SYDVKM. The CDR3 coding sequence is TGTGCCAGCAGTTCGGGACAGGGGAACTATGGCTACACCTTC. Its translation is CASSSGQGNYGYTF.

The chain joins TRBV6-5 to TRBJ1-2; unclear D gene. The CDR3 length is 15 residues. Germline V gene sequence: CDR1 MNHEY, CDR2 SVGAGI. V was trimmed by 5 bases and J by 7 bases, leaving 20 bases between them. DNA for the CDR3: TGTGCCAGCAGTCTCCAGACCGATAACTATGGTGGCTACACCTTC. Translated, it gives CASSLQTDNYGGYTF.

The J gene is TRBJ2-2, the V gene TRBV7-2; 8 nucleotides agree with TRBD2. In germline, CDR1 is SGHTA, CDR2 FQGNSA. V was pared by 5 bases and J by 1 base, with 3 bases of the junction left unmatched. The CDR3 sequence is 15 residues long. The CDR3, as DNA: TGTGCCAGCAGCCCAAGCGGGAGGAACACCGGGGAGCTGTTTTTT. Its protein is CASSPSGRNTGELFF.

This clone occurred a few times. The genes are TRBV6-2 or TRBV6-3 and TRBJ2-7, with 7 nucleotides matching TRBD1. The CDR3 covers 13 residues. Trimming took 6 bases from V and 4 from J; bases not matched to a gene: 6. Germline CDR1 is MNHEY and CDR2 is SVGEGT. CDR3 sequence reads: CASSWDREYEQYF. The DNA of the CDR3 is TGTGCCAGCAGCTGGGACAGAGAGTACGAGCAGTACTTC.

The CDR3 protein is CASLRGQGAYGYTF. CDR3 sequence (DNA): TGTGCCAGCCTACGGGGACAGGGGGCTTACGGCTACACCTTC. The chain combines TRBV19 with TRBJ1-2, with 12 bases identical to TRBD1. The V gene end was trimmed by 9 bases and the J gene end by 8 bases; junction bases not matched to a gene: 10. The V gene's germline CDR1 is LNHDA and CDR2 SQIVND (reference sequence). The CDR3 is 14 amino acids. The full variable domain, completed using reference TRBV19 and TRBJ1-2, is DGGITQSPKYLFRKEGQNVTLSCEQNLNHDAMYWYRQDPGQGLRLIYYSQIVNDFQKGDIAEGYSVSREKKESFPLTVTSAQKNPTAFYLCASLRGQGAYGYTFGSGTRLTVV.

This clone came up once. The J gene is TRBJ1-1, the V gene TRBV10-3, with 10 bases lining up with TRBD1. The germline V gene has CDR1 ENHRY and CDR2 SYGVKD. CDR3 size: 13 residues. V gave up 4 bases and J gave up 10 bases; unmatched junction bases: 6. The CDR3 nucleotides are TGTGCCATCAGTGCCGGACAGGGGGGAGGAGCTTTCTTT. Translation gives CAISAGQGGGAFF.

The rearrangement joins TRBV19 to TRBJ1-5, with D tentatively TRBD1 (6 bases). In germline, CDR1 is LNHDA, CDR2 SQIVND (reference sequence). The V end lost 4 bases, the J end lost 6 bases, and 13 bases lay between the germline ends. The CDR3 is made up of 14 amino acids. As DNA, the CDR3 is TGTGCCAGTAGTAAAAAAGGGGGAGTTCAGCCCCAGCATTTT. Translating it yields CASSKKGGVQPQHF.

A word on this clone: A junction end diverges from the germline sequence, so it may reflect a read error. The chain joins TRBV12-3 or TRBV12-4 to TRBJ2-5, with TRBD2 matching over 11 bases. CDR3 length: 13 amino acids. The CDR3 protein is CASSLAGGETQYF. The CDR3 nucleotides read TGTGCCAGCAGTCTAGCGGGAGGAGAGACCCAGTACTTC.

V is TRBV5-1 and J is TRBJ2-2, with 8 bases lining up with TRBD2. The CDR3 length is 15 residues. Germline assignment: CDR1 SGHRS and CDR2 YFSETQ. Losses at the gene ends were 4 bases for V and 4 bases for J; bases not matched to a gene: 6. The CDR3 coding sequence is TGCGCCAGCAGCCTCAGCGGGAGTACCACCGGGGAGCTGTTTTTT. Its translation: CASSLSGSTTGELFF.

The rearrangement joins TRBV9 to TRBJ1-5, with TRBD1 as a possible D gene (6 bases). Trimming took off 3 bases at V and 4 bases at J, with 14 bases between the two ends. CDR1 and CDR2 (germline): SGDLS, YYNGEE. The CDR3 spans 15 residues. The CDR3 nucleotides read TGTGCCAGCAGCGCGGGACACCTCCGGAATCAGCCCCAGCATTTT. Translated: CASSAGHLRNQPQHF.

The J gene is TRBJ1-2, the V gene TRBV29-1; D perhaps matches TRBD1 (5 bases). Germline CDR1 and CDR2: SQVTM and ANQGSEA. V lost 0 bases and J 6 bases, leaving 11 bases between the germline ends. The CDR3 runs to 13 residues. DNA of the CDR3: TGCAGCGTTGAAGAAGGCAGGGTCCATGGCTACACCTTC. Amino acids: CSVEEGRVHGYTF.

Only one count was recorded for this clone. The rearrangement joins TRBV30 to TRBJ2-3, with D possibly being TRBD2 (5 bases). The CDR3 extends over 11 amino acids. V lost 2 bases to trimming and J lost 11 bases, with 11 bases between them. Germline V gene sequence: CDR1 GTSNPN, CDR2 SVGIG (reference sequence). CDR3 residues: CAWSFGKWQYF. CDR3 nucleotide sequence: TGTGCCTGGAGTTTCGGGAAATGGCAGTATTTT.

This clone was detected only once. The germline gene is not matched at one end of the junction; a read error may be the cause. The chain has TRBV7-3 and TRBJ2-1; 7 bases map to TRBD2. The CDR3 length is 17 residues. In germline, CDR1 is SGHTA, CDR2 FQGTGA. The CDR3 coding sequence is TGTGTCAGCAGCCCACTTACTAGGGCGGGAGTCGACAATGAGCAGTTCTTC. Its protein is CVSSPLTRAGVDNEQFF.

The chain recombines TRBV6-2 or TRBV6-3 with TRBJ1-2; no clear D gene. V was shortened by 0 bases and J by 6 bases, with 11 bases between the two germline ends. Germline V gives CDR1 MNHEY, CDR2 SVGEGT. The CDR3 has 14 amino acids. CDR3 nucleotides: TGTGCCAGCAGTTACTCCAGCAGGATGAATGGCTACACCTTC. Protein sequence: CASSYSSRMNGYTF.

The chain is built from TRBV18 and TRBJ1-3; TRBD1 matches 9 bases. The CDR3 spans 16 residues. CDR1 and CDR2 (germline): KGHSH, LQKENI. The V and J ends lost 2 bases and 7 bases, in that order; junction bases with no gene match: 9. The CDR3: CASSPNPGQGGNTIYF. The CDR3, as DNA: TGTGCCAGCTCACCAAATCCGGGACAGGGTGGCAACACCATATATTTT.

The chain joins TRBV27 to TRBJ2-1, with 8 bases matching TRBD2. V was pared by 6 bases and J by 1 base, with 5 bases of the junction left unmatched. This CDR3 region has 15 residues. Per the germline V gene, CDR1 is MNHEY and CDR2 is SMNVEV (reference sequence). CDR3 sequence: CASRTGTSSYNEQFF. In nucleotides, the CDR3 is TGTGCCAGCAGAACCGGGACTAGTTCCTACAATGAGCAGTTCTTC.

The rearrangement joins TRBV28 to TRBJ1-1, with 10 bases fitting TRBD1. This CDR3 region has 13 residues. CDR1 and CDR2 (germline): MDHEN, SYDVKM. J gave up 5 bases and V 4 bases, and 1 base lay outside the gene matches. For the CDR3, the DNA is TGTGCCAGCAGTTCGGGACAGGGGACTGAAGCTTTCTTT. Its protein product is CASSSGQGTEAFF.

The chain is built from TRBV6-6 and TRBJ2-1; D gene unclear. CDR3 length: 13 residues. Trimming stripped 5 bases from V and 9 bases from J, with 14 bases between. Germline loops: CDR1 MNHNY, CDR2 SVGAGI (reference sequence). The CDR3 DNA sequence: TGTGCCAGCAGTACTCAACCCCACCCTGAGCAGTTCTTC. Amino acid sequence: CASSTQPHPEQFF.

The chain combines TRBV20-1 with TRBJ1-5; D remains ambiguous. Germline CDR1 is DFQATT and CDR2 is SNEGSKA (reference sequence). The V and J ends lost 6 bases and 5 bases respectively, with 8 bases between them. CDR3 length equals 11 residues. In nucleotides, the CDR3 is TGCAGTGCGGCAGATCATCAGCCCCAGCATTTT. Amino acids: CSAADHQPQHF.

The gene calls are TRBV11-2 and TRBJ2-2, with D perhaps matching TRBD1 (6 bases). From germline, CDR1 is SGHAT and CDR2 FQNNGV. The CDR3 runs to 15 residues. The V and J ends lost 6 bases and 5 bases respectively, with 16 bases between them. CDR3 in DNA: TGTGCCAGCAGTCTGCTGGGACAACCTACCGGGGAGCTGTTTTTT. It is translated as CASSLLGQPTGELFF.

The gene calls are TRBV6-5 and TRBJ1-4, with TRBD1 matching over 11 bases. The CDR3 spans 14 residues. After removal of 5 bases from V and 7 bases from J, the junction contained 3 bases not matched to a gene. Germline lookup yields CDR1 MNHEY and CDR2 SVGAGI. The CDR3 DNA sequence: TGTGCCAGCAGTCGGACAGGGGGCGGTGAAAAACTGTTTTTT. Translating it yields CASSRTGGGEKLFF.

This clone was picked up one time. The chain employs TRBV6-5 and TRBJ2-7; TRBD1 agrees at 9 bases. This CDR3 has 13 residues. V lost 6 bases and J lost 2; bases outside the gene matches: 2. The germline V gene encodes CDR1 MNHEY and CDR2 SVGAGI. The CDR3 reads CASRTGGAYEQYF. CDR3 nucleotides: TGTGCCAGCAGGACAGGGGGGGCCTACGAGCAGTACTTC.

The chain employs TRBV5-1 and TRBJ2-3; 8 bases are shared with TRBD1. CDR3 length: 17 residues. The ends lost 4 bases at V and 2 bases at J; junction bases unmatched: 12. Germline-derived CDR1 and CDR2 are SGHRS and YFSETQ. CDR3 in DNA: TGCGCCAGCAGCCTTATGTGGAGGCAGGGGGCCACAGATACGCAGTATTTT. Translated: CASSLMWRQGATDTQYF.